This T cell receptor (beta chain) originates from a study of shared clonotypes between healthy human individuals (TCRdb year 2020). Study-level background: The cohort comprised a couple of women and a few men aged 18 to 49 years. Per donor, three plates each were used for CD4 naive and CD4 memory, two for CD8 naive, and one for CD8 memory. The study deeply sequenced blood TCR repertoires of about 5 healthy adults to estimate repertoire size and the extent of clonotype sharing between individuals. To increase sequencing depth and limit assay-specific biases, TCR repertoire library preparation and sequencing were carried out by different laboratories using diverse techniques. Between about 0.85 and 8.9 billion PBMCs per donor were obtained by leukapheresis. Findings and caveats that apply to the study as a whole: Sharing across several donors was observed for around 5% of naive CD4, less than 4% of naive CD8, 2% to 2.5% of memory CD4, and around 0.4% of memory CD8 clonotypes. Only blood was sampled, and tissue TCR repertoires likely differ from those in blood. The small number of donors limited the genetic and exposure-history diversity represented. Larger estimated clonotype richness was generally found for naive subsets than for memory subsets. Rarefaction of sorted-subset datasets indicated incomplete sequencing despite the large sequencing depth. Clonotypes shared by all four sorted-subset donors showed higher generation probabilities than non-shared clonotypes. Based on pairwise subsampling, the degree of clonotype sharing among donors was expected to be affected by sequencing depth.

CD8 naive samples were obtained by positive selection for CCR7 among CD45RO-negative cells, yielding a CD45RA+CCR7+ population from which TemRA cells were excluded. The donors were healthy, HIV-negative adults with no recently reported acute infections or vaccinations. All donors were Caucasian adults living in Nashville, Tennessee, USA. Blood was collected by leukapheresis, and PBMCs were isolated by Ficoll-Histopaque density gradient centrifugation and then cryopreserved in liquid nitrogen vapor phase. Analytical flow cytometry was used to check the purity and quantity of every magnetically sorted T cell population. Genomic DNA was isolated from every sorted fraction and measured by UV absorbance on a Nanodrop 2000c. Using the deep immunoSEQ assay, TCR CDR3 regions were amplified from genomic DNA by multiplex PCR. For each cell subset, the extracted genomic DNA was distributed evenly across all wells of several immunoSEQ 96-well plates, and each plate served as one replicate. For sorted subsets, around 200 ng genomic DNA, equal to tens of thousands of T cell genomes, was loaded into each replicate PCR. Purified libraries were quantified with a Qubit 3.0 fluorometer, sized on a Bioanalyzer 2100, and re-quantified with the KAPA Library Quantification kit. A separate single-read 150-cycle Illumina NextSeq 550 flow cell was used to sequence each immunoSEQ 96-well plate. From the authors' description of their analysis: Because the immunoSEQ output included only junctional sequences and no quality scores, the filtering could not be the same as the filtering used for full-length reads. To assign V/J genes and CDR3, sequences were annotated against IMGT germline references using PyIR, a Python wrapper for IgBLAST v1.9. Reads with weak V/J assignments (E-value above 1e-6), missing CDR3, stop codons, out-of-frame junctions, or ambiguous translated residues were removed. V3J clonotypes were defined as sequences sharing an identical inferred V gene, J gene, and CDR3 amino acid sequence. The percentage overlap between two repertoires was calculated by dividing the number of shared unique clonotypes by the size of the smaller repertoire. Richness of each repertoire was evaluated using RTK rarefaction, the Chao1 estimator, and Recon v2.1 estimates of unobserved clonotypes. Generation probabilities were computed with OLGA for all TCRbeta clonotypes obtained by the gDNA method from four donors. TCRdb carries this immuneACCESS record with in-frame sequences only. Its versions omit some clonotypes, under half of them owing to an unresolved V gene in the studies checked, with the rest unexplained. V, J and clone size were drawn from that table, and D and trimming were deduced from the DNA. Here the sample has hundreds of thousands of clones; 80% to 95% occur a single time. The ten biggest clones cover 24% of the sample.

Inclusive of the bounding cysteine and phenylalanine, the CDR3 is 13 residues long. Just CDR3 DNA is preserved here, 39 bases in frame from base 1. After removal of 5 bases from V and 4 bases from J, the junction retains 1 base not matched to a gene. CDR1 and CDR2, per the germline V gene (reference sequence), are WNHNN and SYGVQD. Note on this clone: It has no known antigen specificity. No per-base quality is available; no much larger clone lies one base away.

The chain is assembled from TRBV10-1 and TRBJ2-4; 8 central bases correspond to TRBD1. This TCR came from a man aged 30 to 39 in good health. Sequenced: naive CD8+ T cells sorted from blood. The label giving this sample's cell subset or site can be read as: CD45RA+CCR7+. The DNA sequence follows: TGCGCCAGCAGTAACAGGGGGAAAAACATTCAGTACTTC. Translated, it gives CASSNRGKNIQYF.